These 8 T cell receptor beta chains originate from one sample sequenced in a study of T-cell memory formation after mild COVID-19 (dated by TCRdb to about 2021). The library relied on 5' RACE. TCRdb shows the sequencer as Illumina NovaSeq 6000. TCRdb trimmed the raw reads at Q25, called clones with MiXCR and kept productive beta chains. Rows with one shared CDR3 protein collapse into an entry with the most common genes and DNA. This sample comprises fewer than 500,000 distinct CDR3 sequences, more than 20% of them detected only once. Approximately 12% of the sample goes to the ten largest clones. The sample comprised PBMCs or a T cell subset sorted from them (not recorded which). The receptors shown here come from an adult woman who had mild COVID-19 (a few samples of this study predate the infection). The sample titles of this study are shuffled in the database, so cell type and time point are left out; the donor was told from shared clones.

In its sample, this clonotype was seen many times. The chain uses TRBV29-1 and TRBJ2-1; D is undetermined. Germline CDR1 and CDR2: SQVTM and ANQGSEA. The V and J ends lost 5 bases and 5 bases respectively, with 4 bases between them. This CDR3 comprises 10 residues. This CDR3 reads CSVRDNEQFF. Here the CDR3 DNA reads TGCAGCGTTCGAGACAATGAGCAGTTCTTC.

This rearrangement joins TRBV6-5 to TRBJ1-1; perhaps TRBD1 as D (5 bases). Germline CDR1 reads MNHEY; CDR2 reads SVGAGI. The ends were cut back, 4 bases at V and 3 bases at J, with 27 bases in the middle. The CDR3 runs to 19 residues. The chain's CDR3 is CASSSLGWDSRVVDTEAFF. The CDR3 bases are TGTGCCAGCAGTTCTCTAGGGTGGGACTCACGGGTGGTAGACACTGAAGCTTTCTTT.

The table lists this clonotype with a few counts. The rearrangement uses TRBV20-1 and TRBJ2-7; 11 nucleotides match TRBD2. The V gene's germline CDR1 is DFQATT and CDR2 SNEGSKA (reference sequence). V shed 0 bases and J 4 bases; nucleotides not matched to a gene: 8. The CDR3 is 16 amino acids. CDR3 amino acids: CSARDGLAGGSYEQYF. The CDR3 bases are TGCAGTGCTAGAGACGGCCTAGCGGGAGGATCGTACGAGCAGTACTTC.

The chain uses TRBV29-1 and TRBJ2-7, with 9 bases lining up with TRBD1. This CDR3 has 14 residues. Losses at the gene ends were 4 bases for V and 4 bases for J; bases not matched to a gene: 8. CDR1 SQVTM and CDR2 ANQGSEA come from the germline V gene. The CDR3 reads CSVGDGTGLYEQYF. The CDR3, as DNA: TGCAGCGTTGGAGACGGGACAGGGTTATACGAGCAGTACTTC.

V gene TRBV4-2 combines with J gene TRBJ1-1, with a tentative D call TRBD1 (6 bases). This CDR3 spans 14 amino acids. Germline loops: CDR1 LGHNA, CDR2 YNFKEQ. With 3 bases removed from V and 11 bases from J, the gap between germline ends came to 19 bases. CDR3 protein: CASSHRGTGKSAFF. The CDR3 DNA follows: TGTGCCAGCAGCCACAGGGGCACCGGAAAATCGGCTTTCTTT.

This chain uses TRBV5-1 with TRBJ1-1; D unresolved. V was trimmed by 0 bases and J by 0 bases, leaving 9 bases between them. Germline V gene data show CDR1 as SGHRS and CDR2 as YFSETQ. CDR3 length equals 15 residues. CDR3 coding DNA: TGCGCCAGCAGCTTGGAGGCCGACATGAACACTGAAGCTTTCTTT. Amino acids: CASSLEADMNTEAFF.

This clonotype was detected a few times. DNA of the CDR3: TGCGCCAGCAGCACCCGGACAGACACCGGGGAGCTGTTTTTT. Translating gives CASSTRTDTGELFF. This chain connects TRBV5-1 to TRBJ2-2, with D tentatively TRBD1 (6 bases). Germline V gene sequence: CDR1 SGHRS, CDR2 YFSETQ. CDR3 length equals 14 residues. Trimming took 4 bases from V and 3 from J, leaving 10 bases between them.

In this sample, this clonotype turned up many times. The chain uses TRBV6-2 or TRBV6-3 and TRBJ2-1; TRBD2 agrees at 7 bases. CDR1 is MNHEY and CDR2 is SVGEGT in the germline V gene. The CDR3 is made up of 14 amino acids. The V gene end was trimmed by 4 bases and the J gene end by 2 bases; junction bases not matched to a gene: 2. This CDR3 reads CASSSGLAYNEQFF. The CDR3 DNA reads as TGTGCCAGCAGTTCCGGACTAGCCTACAATGAGCAGTTCTTC.